Presented here are 5 T cell receptor beta chains from one specimen sequenced in a study of shared clonotypes between healthy human individuals. Profiled with immunoSEQ multiplex PCR; TCRdb holds only in-frame clones, not every one. The sample shows 1.5 million to 2.5 million clones, approximately 94% of them seen only once. CD45RO-negative, CCR7-positively selected cells formed the naive CD8 fraction, excluding terminally differentiated effector memory CD45RA+ cells. Sequencing input: naive CD8+ T cells sorted from blood. The receptors derive from a man younger than 35 in good health.

In this sample, this clone turned up once. Other DNA sequences of this sample code for an identical CDR3. The J gene is TRBJ2-7, the V gene TRBV19; D is unresolved. Trimming cost V 3 bases and J 2 bases, with 8 bases left between them. The CDR3 is 13 residues long. Germline-derived CDR1 and CDR2 are LNHDA and SQIVND (reference sequence). The CDR3: CASSIGRTYEQYF. In nucleotides, the CDR3 is TGTGCCAGTAGTATCGGCAGGACCTACGAGCAGTACTTC.

As concerns this clone: Other DNA variants within this sample encode the same CDR3. The chain carries TRBV19 and TRBJ1-5; 8 bases match TRBD1. V gave up 6 bases and J gave up 0 bases; unmatched junction bases: 1. CDR1 LNHDA and CDR2 SQIVND come from the germline V gene (reference sequence). CDR3 length: 14 residues. The CDR3 loop is CASRDRGSNQPQHF. CDR3 DNA: TGTGCCAGTAGAGACAGGGGTAGCAATCAGCCCCAGCATTTT.

The chain recombines TRBV7-9 with TRBJ2-1; D unresolved. The CDR3 totals 11 residues. Germline-derived CDR1 and CDR2 are SEHNR and FQNEAQ (reference sequence). V shed 5 bases and J shed 12 bases, with 11 bases lying between them. The CDR3 bases are TGTGCCAGCAGCATCGACCAGATGCAGTTCTTC. Translating it yields CASSIDQMQFF.

Comment on this clone: Other DNA sequences in the sample encode the same CDR3. V gene TRBV27 combines with J gene TRBJ2-7; the D gene is possibly TRBD1 (6 bases). V lost 6 bases to trimming and J lost 4 bases, with 13 bases between them. This CDR3 is built from 13 residues. Germline CDR1 and CDR2: MNHEY and SMNVEV (reference sequence). Here the CDR3 reads CASSPFRGYEQYF. In DNA form, the CDR3 reads TGTGCCAGCAGCCCCTTCAGGGGTTACGAGCAGTACTTC.

Turning to this clone: Other nucleotide sequences in the sample specify the same CDR3. The rearrangement uses TRBV28 and TRBJ2-7; D gene uncertain. Germline CDR1 MDHEN, CDR2 SYDVKM. The V end lost 5 bases, the J end lost 4 bases, and 9 bases lay between the germline ends. This CDR3 spans 12 amino acids. This chain's CDR3 is CASSLYNYEQYF. The CDR3 DNA is TGTGCCAGCAGTCTATACAATTACGAGCAGTACTTC.